These 17 T cell receptor beta chains originate from one sample sequenced in a study of Ad26.COV2.S vaccination and SARS-CoV-2 variants. The treatment here: roughly 18 received Ad26.COV2.S at low or high dose, single or two shots; a few received placebo; per-sample allocation not given. The study sampled participants on day 63 after the first vaccine or placebo injection. The protocol was immunoSEQ multiplex PCR, while the TCRdb copy is restricted to in-frame clones and leaves out a portion. The sample lists over 400,000 clones; around 90% were seen once. The specimen comprised peripheral blood, sampled in a trial of Ad26.COV2.S vaccine versus placebo. The receptors here all came from a person between 18 and 65 years old who received the Ad26.COV2.S COVID-19 vaccine or a placebo.

This chain connects TRBV5-4 to TRBJ1-4; possible D gene TRBD1, 6 bases. CDR1 and CDR2 (germline): SGHNT, YYREEE (reference sequence). The V gene lost 5 bases and the J gene lost 4 bases, with 15 bases spanning the gap. The CDR3 runs 15 residues. The CDR3 DNA reads TGTGCCAGCAGTCATGGGGGGCAGATTAATGAAAAACTGTTTTTT. It codes for CASSHGGQINEKLFF.

The rearrangement joins TRBV23-1 to TRBJ2-2, with D perhaps given as TRBD1 or TRBD2 (5 bases each). TRBV23-1 is identified as an open reading frame with a role that is uncertain. This CDR3 is built from 18 residues. Trimming took 0 bases from V and 4 from J, leaving 18 bases between them. CDR3 DNA: TGCGCCAGCAGTCAATCGGACAAGGGACGGAATATCACCGGGGAGCTGTTTTTT. It is translated as CASSQSDKGRNITGELFF.

The sample holds one count of this clone. This chain joins TRBV2 and TRBJ2-5; TRBD2 aligns across 12 bases. CDR1 and CDR2 from the germline V gene are SNHLY and FYNNEI. V dropped 7 bases and J dropped 4; count of bases not matched to a gene: 7. This CDR3 is built from 15 residues. The CDR3 DNA sequence: TGTGCCAGCAACCGACTAGCGGGAGACCGAGAGACCCAGTACTTC. Translation: CASNRLAGDRETQYF.

The gene calls are TRBV28 and TRBJ1-3; D is unresolved. V was shortened by 8 bases and J by 1 base, with 9 bases between the two germline ends. The CDR3 loop spans 13 amino acids. CDR1 MDHEN and CDR2 SYDVKM come from the germline V gene. This CDR3 reads CASFTDSGNTIYF. CDR3 bases: TGTGCCAGCTTTACAGATTCTGGAAACACCATATATTTT.

The chain joins TRBV6-5 to TRBJ1-4, with D unclear. The CDR3 is 13 residues long. V was pared by 10 bases and J by 0 bases, with 9 bases between. From germline, CDR1 is MNHEY and CDR2 SVGAGI. The CDR3 here is CATREPTNEKLFF. The CDR3, as DNA: TGTGCCACGCGGGAGCCAACTAATGAAAAACTGTTTTTT.

V usage is TRBV27 and J usage is TRBJ2-1, with unresolved D. Between the trimmed V and J ends, which lost 6 bases and 3 bases, there was a span of 6 bases. This CDR3 has 12 residues. Germline-derived CDR1 and CDR2 are MNHEY and SMNVEV (reference sequence). CDR3 in DNA: TGTGCCAGCAGGAGGATCTACAATGAGCAGTTCTTC. It translates to CASRRIYNEQFF.

The chain couples TRBV2 to TRBJ1-1; the D is unclear. V was clipped by 7 bases and J by 1 base, with 10 bases between them. From germline, CDR1 is SNHLY and CDR2 FYNNEI. The CDR3 runs 13 residues. CDR3 DNA: TGTGCCAGCAATGGGCGACCGAACACTGAAGCTTTCTTT. It is translated as CASNGRPNTEAFF.

In its sample, this clone was seen once. V and J are TRBV5-6 and TRBJ1-2, with D perhaps matching TRBD1 (6 bases). The CDR3 spans 14 residues. Germline values: CDR1 SGHDT, CDR2 YYEEEE. V was shortened by 4 bases and J by 2 bases, with 12 bases between the two germline ends. CDR3 amino acids: CASSPLDRNYGYTF. The CDR3 nucleotides read TGTGCCAGCAGCCCCCTGGACAGAAACTATGGCTACACCTTC. Filled out from reference TRBV5-6 and TRBJ1-2, the complete variable domain reads DAGVTQSPTHLIKTRGQQVTLRCSPKSGHDTVSWYQQALGQGPQFIFQYYEEEERQRGNFPDRFSGHQFPNYSSELNVNALLLGDSALYLCASSPLDRNYGYTFGSGTRLTVV.

This sequence joins TRBV3-1 (or the pseudogene TRBV3-2) and TRBJ2-6; the D is unclear. This CDR3 comprises 16 residues. Germline CDR1 and CDR2: LGHDT and YNNKEL (reference sequence). With 1 base removed from V and 4 bases from J, the gap between germline ends came to 11 bases. The DNA for the CDR3 is TGTGCCAGCAGCCAAGTGCCAGGTTCAGGGGCCAACGTCCTGACTTTC. Protein: CASSQVPGSGANVLTF.

This clone is a singleton in its sample. This may stem from a read error, because a much larger clone lies one nucleotide away. The same CDR3 arises from other DNA sequences in this sample as well. V usage is TRBV6-4 and J usage is TRBJ2-3; 11 bases match TRBD2. After removal of 5 bases from V and 0 bases from J, the junction contained 1 base not matched to a gene. The CDR3 is made up of 15 amino acids. Germline CDR1 and CDR2: MRHNA and SNTAGT. Here the CDR3 reads CASSRTSGSTDTQYF. For the CDR3, the DNA is TGTGCCAGCAGTAGGACTAGCGGGAGCACAGATACGCAGTATTTT.

This chain connects TRBV6-5 to TRBJ2-7; 7 bases map to TRBD2. The CDR3 loop spans 15 amino acids. Germline lookup yields CDR1 MNHEY and CDR2 SVGAGI. V was pared by 6 bases and J by 2 bases, with 10 bases of the junction left unmatched. DNA of the CDR3: TGTGCCAGCAGACCCGTCGGCGGGAGAGCCTACGAGCAGTACTTC. As protein: CASRPVGGRAYEQYF.

This clone was seen a single time. V usage is TRBV4-1 and J usage is TRBJ2-3, with 12 bases fitting TRBD2. The CDR3 is 17 residues long. Per the germline V gene, CDR1 is MGHRA and CDR2 is YSYEKL. The trim removed 3 bases at V and 4 bases at J, leaving 8 bases unmatched. CDR3 in amino acids: CASSQSTSGSQSDTQYF. The CDR3 DNA reads TGCGCCAGCAGCCAGTCGACTAGCGGGAGTCAGTCAGATACGCAGTATTTT.

The chain joins TRBV2 to TRBJ2-3, with D perhaps TRBD2 (6 bases). Per germline, CDR1 SNHLY and CDR2 FYNNEI. V was shortened by 2 bases and J by 3 bases, with 15 bases between the two germline ends. This CDR3 region has 16 residues. CDR3 loop: CASSEWRVRGTDTQYF. CDR3 coding DNA: TGTGCCAGCAGTGAATGGCGAGTACGGGGGACAGATACGCAGTATTTT.

The V call is TRBV27, the J call TRBJ1-2; 8 bases align to TRBD1. The V gene's germline CDR1 is MNHEY and CDR2 SMNVEV (reference sequence). V shed 0 bases, J shed 4 bases, and the junction held 7 bases outside the gene matches. The CDR3 loop spans 16 amino acids. The CDR3 is CASSLSLGQDLYGYTF. CDR3 nucleotide sequence: TGTGCCAGCAGTTTATCTCTGGGACAGGACCTCTATGGCTACACCTTC.

The genes are TRBV20-1 and TRBJ2-3; the match to TRBD1 covers 7 bases. Germline lookup yields CDR1 DFQATT and CDR2 SNEGSKA (reference sequence). Unmatched junction bases numbered 10, after V lost 5 bases and J lost 2 bases. The CDR3 has 15 residues. DNA for the CDR3: TGCAGTGCTGGTGCCGACAGGGAATACACAGATACGCAGTATTTT. Translating gives CSAGADREYTDTQYF.

V usage is TRBV7-6 and J usage is TRBJ2-5; D gene uncertain. The CDR3 is 11 residues long. Trimming removed 4 bases from V and 2 bases from J, with 2 bases in between. Per the germline V gene, CDR1 is SGHVS and CDR2 is FNYEAQ. Here the CDR3 reads CASSSQETQYF. CDR3 DNA: TGTGCCAGCAGCTCACAAGAGACCCAGTACTTC.

The rearrangement uses TRBV5-6 and TRBJ2-1, with a tentative D call TRBD1 (5 bases). V was clipped by 4 bases and J by 4 bases, with 15 bases between them. The CDR3 runs to 15 residues. Germline V gene sequence: CDR1 SGHDT, CDR2 YYEEEE. For the CDR3, the DNA is TGTGCCAGCAGCGTGACAGTCTCCGGTTACAATGAGCAGTTCTTC. The encoded protein is CASSVTVSGYNEQFF.